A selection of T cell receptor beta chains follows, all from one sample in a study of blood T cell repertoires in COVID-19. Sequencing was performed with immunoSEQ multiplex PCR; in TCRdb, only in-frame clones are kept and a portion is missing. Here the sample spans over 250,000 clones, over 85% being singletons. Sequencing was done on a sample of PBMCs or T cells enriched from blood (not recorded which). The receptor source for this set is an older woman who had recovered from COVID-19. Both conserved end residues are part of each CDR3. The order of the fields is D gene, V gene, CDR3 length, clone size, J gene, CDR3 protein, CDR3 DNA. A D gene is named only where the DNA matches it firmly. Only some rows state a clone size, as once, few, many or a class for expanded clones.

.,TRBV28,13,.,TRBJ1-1,CASSLTTGKGAFF,TGTGCCAGCAGTTTGACCACAGGGAAAGGAGCTTTCTTT
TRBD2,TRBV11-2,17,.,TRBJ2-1,CASSLDGDGRVYNEQFF,TGTGCCAGCAGCTTAGATGGAGACGGGAGGGTGTACAATGAGCAGTTCTTC
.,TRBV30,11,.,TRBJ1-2,CACPGRERYTF,TGTGCCTGCCCAGGGCGCGAGAGATACACCTTC
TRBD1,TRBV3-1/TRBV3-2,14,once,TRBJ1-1,CASSHHRGGTEAFF,TGTGCCAGCAGCCACCACAGGGGAGGCACTGAAGCTTTCTTT
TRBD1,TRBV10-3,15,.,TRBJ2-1,CAISGGQGGRNEQFF,TGTGCCATCAGTGGTGGACAGGGCGGACGCAATGAGCAGTTCTTC
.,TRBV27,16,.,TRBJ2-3,CASSPPTGTPTDTQYF,TGTGCCAGCAGTCCTCCGACCGGGACTCCCACAGATACGCAGTATTTT
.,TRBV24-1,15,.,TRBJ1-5,CATSDPDISNQPQHF,TGTGCCACCAGTGACCCCGACATTAGCAATCAGCCCCAGCATTTT
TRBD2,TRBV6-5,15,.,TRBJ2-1,CASTRGLAGYNEQFF,TGTGCCAGCACCCGGGGACTAGCGGGGTACAATGAGCAGTTCTTC
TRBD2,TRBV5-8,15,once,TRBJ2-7,CASSPGLAGVYEQYF,TGTGCCAGCAGCCCGGGACTAGCGGGAGTCTACGAGCAGTACTTC
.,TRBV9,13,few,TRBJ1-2,CASSSGPGEGYTF,TGTGCCAGCAGCTCTGGCCCAGGGGAGGGCTACACCTTC
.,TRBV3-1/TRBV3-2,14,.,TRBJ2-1,CASSQSAGSNEQFF,TGTGCCAGCAGCCAATCCGCGGGTTCCAATGAGCAGTTCTTC
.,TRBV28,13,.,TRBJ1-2,CASTPGVSYGYTF,TGTGCCAGCACCCCGGGGGTCTCCTATGGCTACACCTTC
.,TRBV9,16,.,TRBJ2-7,CASSVDPRDRRDEQYF,TGTGCCAGCAGCGTAGATCCCCGAGATCGCCGGGACGAGCAGTACTTC
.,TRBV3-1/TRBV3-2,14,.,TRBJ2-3,CASSRGTGTDTQYF,TGTGCCAGCAGCAGGGGGACCGGCACAGATACGCAGTATTTT
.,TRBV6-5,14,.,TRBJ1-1,CASIIGGVGTEAFF,TGTGCCAGCATTATAGGGGGAGTCGGCACTGAAGCTTTCTTT
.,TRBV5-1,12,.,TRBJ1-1,CASSLRDTEAFF,TGCGCCAGCAGCCTCCGGGACACTGAAGCTTTCTTT
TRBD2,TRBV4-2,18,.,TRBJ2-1,CASSQDGLAGVSNDEQFF,TGTGCCAGCAGCCAAGATGGACTAGCGGGAGTCTCTAACGATGAGCAGTTCTTC
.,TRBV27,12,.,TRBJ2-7,CASSSQGSEQYF,TGTGCCAGCAGTTCCCAGGGAAGCGAGCAGTACTTC
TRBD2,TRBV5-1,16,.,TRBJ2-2,CASSLDGGRNTGELFF,TGCGCCAGCAGCTTGGACGGGGGGAGGAACACCGGGGAGCTGTTTTTT
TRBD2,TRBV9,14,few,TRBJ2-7,CASSVGSGSEEQYF,TGTGCCAGCAGCGTTGGTAGCGGGAGTGAAGAGCAGTACTTC
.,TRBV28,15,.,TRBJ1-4,CASSPGGSLWEKLFF,TGTGCCAGCAGCCCCGGGGGGTCCCTATGGGAAAAACTGTTTTTT